These 21 T cell receptor beta chains came from one sample sequenced in a study of regulatory T cells in long-lasting Graves disease. The time point denotes: persistent/refractory GD, antithyroid drugs over 5 years with positive TRAb. After RNA was extracted from PBMCs, the TCR library was made from it. Researchers made TCR beta libraries by using iRepertoire HTBI primers and running Arm-PCR on CDR3 regions. One entry per CDR3 protein results from TCRdb running MiXCR on the multiplex PCR reads. The sample holds about 450,000 distinct CDR3 sequences; around 22% are singletons and the top ten take about a quarter. The sequenced sample was peripheral blood mononuclear cells (PBMCs), obtained when the disease was refractory, from a patient treated with antithyroid drugs. The receptors stem from a female donor with Graves disease.

This clonotype was observed a few times. This chain links TRBV7-3 with TRBJ1-6; D is uncertain. This CDR3 is 13 amino acids long. V gave up 2 bases and J gave up 6 bases, with 5 bases separating them. Germline V CDR1 and CDR2: SGHTA, FQGTGA. The CDR3 nucleotides read TGTGCCAGCAGCTTATTTGTTAATTCACCCCTCCACTTT. Amino acids: CASSLFVNSPLHF.

This rearrangement joins TRBV25-1 to TRBJ1-3; tentative D call: TRBD1 (5 bases). Per germline, CDR1 MGHDK and CDR2 SYGVNS. CDR3 size: 15 residues. Trimming removed 1 base from V and 3 bases from J, with 10 bases in between. CDR3: CASSEWDGDGNTIYF. CDR3 in DNA: TGTGCCAGCAGTGAATGGGACGGAGATGGAAACACCATATATTTT. The full variable domain, completed using reference TRBV25-1 and TRBJ1-3, is EADIYQTPRYLVIGTGKKITLECSQTMGHDKMYWYQQDPGMELHLIHYSYGVNSTEKGDLSSESTVSRIRTEHFPLTLESARPSHTSQYLCASSEWDGDGNTIYFGEGSWLTVV.

In this sample, this clonotype turned up many times. The J gene is TRBJ1-5, the V gene TRBV2; D is unclear. CDR1 is SNHLY and CDR2 is FYNNEI in the germline V gene. This CDR3 has 14 amino acids. Trimming removed 5 bases from V and 2 bases from J, with 10 bases in between. The CDR3 DNA follows: TGTGCCAGCAGTACCCTTATGGGCAATCAGCCCCAGCATTTT. This codes for CASSTLMGNQPQHF. The entire variable domain, with the rest obtained from reference TRBV2 and TRBJ1-5, is as follows: EPEVTQTPSHQVTQMGQEVILRCVPISNHLYFYWYRQILGQKVEFLVSFYNNEISEKSEIFDDQFSVERPDGSNFTLKIRSTKLEDSAMYFCASSTLMGNQPQHFGDGTRLSIL.

For the CDR3, the DNA is TGCAGTGCTGGGCGGGTGGGGGATAGCAATCAGCCCCAGCATTTT. Translating gives CSAGRVGDSNQPQHF. The V call is TRBV20-1, the J call TRBJ1-5; tentative D call: TRBD1 (5 bases). With 5 bases removed from V and 0 bases from J, the gap between germline ends came to 14 bases. CDR1 and CDR2 (germline): DFQATT, SNEGSKA (reference sequence). This CDR3 has 15 amino acids.

The chain recombines TRBV7-2 with TRBJ1-5, with D tentatively TRBD1 (5 bases). Germline V gene lookup returns CDR1 SGHTA and CDR2 FQGNSA. The CDR3 contains 16 residues. The ends were cut back, 4 bases at V and 2 bases at J, with 15 bases in the middle. The CDR3 nucleotides read TGTGCCAGCAGCTGGGGACCTTTAGGAGGCAATCAGCCCCAGCATTTT. Its translation: CASSWGPLGGNQPQHF. The entire variable domain, with the rest obtained from reference TRBV7-2 and TRBJ1-5, is as follows: GAGVSQSPSNKVTEKGKDVELRCDPISGHTALYWYRQSLGQGLEFLIYFQGNSAPDKSGLPSDRFSAERTGGSVSTLTIQRTQQEDSAVYLCASSWGPLGGNQPQHFGDGTRLSIL.

The J gene is TRBJ1-5, the V gene TRBV19; D is undetermined. This CDR3 comprises 14 residues. CDR1 and CDR2 (germline): LNHDA, SQIVND (reference sequence). V lost 5 bases and J lost 0, with 8 bases in between. The CDR3 region has the DNA TGTGCCAGTAGTGTGGTTTATAGCAATCAGCCCCAGCATTTT. Translated: CASSVVYSNQPQHF.

This clonotype has more than one count but fewer than ten. The chain uses TRBV15 and TRBJ2-2; D perhaps matches TRBD2 (6 bases). The germline V gene encodes CDR1 LNHNV and CDR2 YYDKDF (reference sequence). The CDR3 has 15 amino acids. V was trimmed by 3 bases and J by 3 bases, leaving 11 bases between them. This CDR3 reads CATSSGGGDTGELFF. The CDR3 DNA sequence: TGTGCCACCAGCAGTGGAGGAGGGGACACCGGGGAGCTGTTTTTT.

V is TRBV28 and J is TRBJ1-1, with D unclear. Trimming removed 4 bases from V and 2 bases from J, with 5 bases in between. From germline, CDR1 is MDHEN and CDR2 SYDVKM. This CDR3 has 12 amino acids. The CDR3 loop is CASSSQNTEAFF. The CDR3 DNA is TGTGCCAGCAGTTCCCAAAACACTGAAGCTTTCTTT. Drawing the rest from reference TRBV28 and TRBJ1-1, the complete variable domain is DVKVTQSSRYLVKRTGEKVFLECVQDMDHENMFWYRQDPGLGLRLIYFSYDVKMKEKGDIPEGYSVSREKKERFSLILESASTNQTSMYLCASSSQNTEAFFGQGTRLTVV.

This clonotype has more than one count but fewer than ten. V gene TRBV20-1 combines with J gene TRBJ1-1, with D unresolved. Trimming took off 6 bases at V and 5 bases at J, with 13 bases between the two ends. The CDR3 runs to 12 residues. Germline CDR1 DFQATT, CDR2 SNEGSKA (reference sequence). The CDR3 DNA is TGCAGTGCGAGCCGCGGAGATACTGAAGCTTTCTTT. Amino acids: CSASRGDTEAFF.

This clonotype has a handful of counts. The chain couples TRBV2 to TRBJ2-2, with TRBD2 as a possible D gene (5 bases). V shed 8 bases and J shed 5 bases, with 21 bases lying between them. This CDR3 comprises 16 residues. Germline V gene sequence: CDR1 SNHLY, CDR2 FYNNEI. CDR3 in DNA: TGTGCCAGCTCCAAGGCGGGCATCGCTACTACCGGGGAGCTGTTTTTT. Amino acid sequence: CASSKAGIATTGELFF.

This clonotype was seen a handful of times. V is TRBV19 and J is TRBJ1-5; 7 bases are shared with TRBD1. J lost 3 bases, V lost 3 bases, and 5 bases had no gene match. Germline V lookup: CDR1 LNHDA, CDR2 SQIVND (reference sequence). CDR3 length equals 15 residues. CDR3 amino acids: CASSIMGQNNQPQHF. CDR3 nucleotides: TGTGCCAGTAGTATCATGGGACAGAACAATCAGCCCCAGCATTTT.

The chain's CDR3 is CASSYSEGYGYTF. CDR3 DNA sequence: TGTGCCAGCAGCTATTCCGAGGGATATGGCTACACCTTC. The chain has TRBV11-2 and TRBJ1-2; D gene ambiguous. Trimming left V 4 bases short and J 5 bases short, with 11 bases between. This CDR3 contains 13 residues. Germline assignment: CDR1 SGHAT and CDR2 FQNNGV.

J is TRBJ2-1 and V is TRBV13; D remains ambiguous. The germline V and J ends were trimmed by 2 bases and 8 bases, with 13 bases remaining between them. This CDR3 has 14 amino acids. Germline lookup yields CDR1 PRHDT and CDR2 FYEKMQ (reference sequence). The CDR3 nucleotides are TGTGCCAGCAGCTTACGTATGGCGTGGTATGAGCAGTTCTTC. Its protein product is CASSLRMAWYEQFF.

A few counts support this clonotype. The chain couples TRBV5-1 to TRBJ2-5, with 12 bases aligning to TRBD2. Germline V lookup: CDR1 SGHRS, CDR2 YFSETQ. V gave up 0 bases and J gave up 3 bases; unmatched junction bases: 3. The CDR3 covers 16 residues. CDR3 protein: CASSLGRTSGKETQYF. The CDR3 DNA reads TGCGCCAGCAGCTTGGGACGGACTAGCGGGAAAGAGACCCAGTACTTC.

The chain recombines TRBV6-2 or TRBV6-3 with TRBJ2-7; unclear D gene. Germline assignment: CDR1 MNHEY and CDR2 SVGEGT. CDR3 length: 14 residues. The V and J ends lost 5 bases and 2 bases respectively, with 13 bases between them. The CDR3 region has the DNA TGTGCCAGCAGTGAAACAACAGTTCCCTACGAGCAGTACTTC. The encoded protein is CASSETTVPYEQYF.

This clonotype was found many times. The chain employs TRBV10-1 and TRBJ1-2; D gene uncertain. CDR1 WNHNN and CDR2 SYGVQD come from the germline V gene (reference sequence). CDR3 size: 13 residues. V was pared by 5 bases and J by 4 bases, with 11 bases between. The CDR3 sequence: CASSWTETYGYTF. In DNA form, the CDR3 reads TGCGCCAGCAGTTGGACGGAGACCTATGGCTACACCTTC.

This clonotype was detected ten times or more. V usage is TRBV28 and J usage is TRBJ2-7; the D is unclear. V was clipped by 6 bases and J by 7 bases, with 13 bases between them. The length of the CDR3 is 12 residues. CDR1 MDHEN and CDR2 SYDVKM come from the germline V gene. DNA of the CDR3: TGTGCCAGCAGCTTAGACCGTGGAGAGCAGTACTTC. Protein product: CASSLDRGEQYF.

This clonotype was recorded a few times. The gene calls are TRBV5-6 and TRBJ1-2; tentative D call: TRBD1 (5 bases). The CDR3 is 16 amino acids. V lost 4 bases and J 7 bases, leaving 23 bases between the germline ends. CDR1 and CDR2 (germline): SGHDT, YYEEEE. CDR3: CASSVRFPGTRFGYTF. The CDR3 DNA reads TGTGCCAGCAGCGTAAGATTTCCCGGGACTCGTTTTGGCTACACCTTC.

This sequence joins TRBV28 and TRBJ2-3; tentative D call: TRBD2 (7 bases). CDR1 is MDHEN, CDR2 SYDVKM, per germline. V lost 6 bases and J lost 6, with 16 bases in between. The CDR3 loop spans 14 amino acids. CDR3 in amino acids: CASRQQRGGDTQYF. The CDR3 DNA is TGTGCCAGCAGGCAACAGAGGGGGGGGGATACGCAGTATTTT. Filled out from reference TRBV28 and TRBJ2-3, the complete variable domain reads DVKVTQSSRYLVKRTGEKVFLECVQDMDHENMFWYRQDPGLGLRLIYFSYDVKMKEKGDIPEGYSVSREKKERFSLILESASTNQTSMYLCASRQQRGGDTQYFGPGTRLTVL.

This clonotype was seen only a few times. The V and J genes are TRBV24-1 and TRBJ2-7; TRBD2 aligns across 10 bases. After removal of 3 bases from V and 3 bases from J, the junction contained 4 bases not matched to a gene. The CDR3 covers 15 residues. CDR1 KGHDR and CDR2 SFDVKD come from the germline V gene. CDR3 amino acids: CATSDIAGGIYEQYF. CDR3 sequence (DNA): TGTGCCACCAGTGATATAGCGGGAGGAATCTACGAGCAGTACTTC.

The chain couples TRBV10-1 to TRBJ1-1; 8 bases agree with TRBD1. The germline V gene has CDR1 WNHNN and CDR2 SYGVQD (reference sequence). This CDR3 is built from 12 residues. After removal of 11 bases from V and 3 bases from J, the junction contained 5 bases not matched to a gene. For the CDR3, the DNA is TGCGCCGACAGGGGTTCCGACACTGAAGCTTTCTTT. Encoded protein: CADRGSDTEAFF.